One sample yielded the 29 T cell receptor beta chains listed below, sequenced in a study of shared clonotypes between healthy human individuals. Measured with immunoSEQ multiplex PCR; TCRdb has only the in-frame clones, and not every one. The sample has about 2.3 million clones; roughly 93% are singletons. The sequenced material came from naive CD4+ T cells from PBMCs. Noted subset: CD45RA+ positively selected. These receptors all stem from a young man in good health. Some clones in this sample may be carry-over from other donors' samples.

V and J are TRBV5-6 and TRBJ2-7; TRBD1 matches 10 bases. The length of the CDR3 is 15 residues. With V trimmed by 0 bases and J by 6 bases, 6 bases remained unmatched. From germline, CDR1 is SGHDT and CDR2 YYEEEE. CDR3 sequence: CASSLVGQGTSEQYF. The CDR3 bases are TGTGCCAGCAGCTTGGTGGGACAGGGGACGTCCGAGCAGTACTTC.

This chain joins TRBV28 and TRBJ2-3, with D hard to call. The CDR3 has 14 residues. V was cut by 3 bases and J by 2 bases, with 9 bases left in between. Germline assignment: CDR1 MDHEN and CDR2 SYDVKM. CDR3 in DNA: TGTGCCAGCAGTTTTTTCAGTCTCACAGATACGCAGTATTTT. It specifies CASSFFSLTDTQYF.

V is TRBV7-2 and J is TRBJ1-2; 8 bases fit TRBD1. The CDR3 sequence is 15 residues long. The V gene's germline CDR1 is SGHTA and CDR2 FQGNSA. V shed 5 bases, J shed 3 bases, and the junction held 8 bases outside the gene matches. CDR3 nucleotide sequence: TGTGCCAGCAGCGTAGACTACAGGGGGGACTATGGCTACACCTTC. This gives the protein CASSVDYRGDYGYTF.

Only a few counts were recorded for this clone. V is TRBV19 and J is TRBJ1-1; no clear D. The CDR3 consists of 13 residues. Germline V gene lookup returns CDR1 LNHDA and CDR2 SQIVND (reference sequence). The ends were cut back, 8 bases at V and 0 bases at J, with 10 bases in the middle. The CDR3 DNA follows: TGTGCCAGTTCCCCGTTCATGAACACTGAAGCTTTCTTT. Translation gives CASSPFMNTEAFF.

The chain carries TRBV28 and TRBJ2-4; 9 nucleotides match TRBD2. CDR3 size: 15 residues. The V segment lost 4 bases and the J segment 9 bases; nucleotides outside the gene matches: 10. Germline V gene sequence: CDR1 MDHEN, CDR2 SYDVKM. CDR3 amino acids: CASSSAGGSKGIQYF. CDR3 DNA: TGTGCCAGCAGTTCCGCGGGAGGGAGCAAGGGCATTCAGTACTTC.

The CDR3 DNA follows: TGTGCCAGCGGAACTCAAAATTCACCCCTCCACTTT. It yields the protein CASGTQNSPLHF. The genes are TRBV4-2 and TRBJ1-6; no clear D gene. The germline gives CDR1 LGHNA, CDR2 YNFKEQ. Trimming cost V 8 bases and J 7 bases, with 9 bases left between them. This CDR3 is 12 amino acids long.

The genes are TRBV7-2 and TRBJ2-1; D gene unclear. Germline V CDR1 and CDR2: SGHTA, FQGNSA. V lost 3 bases and J 2 bases, leaving 14 bases between the germline ends. CDR3 length equals 16 residues. CDR3 region: CASSFLGPAAYNEQFF. As DNA, the CDR3 is TGTGCCAGCAGCTTTTTAGGCCCGGCGGCCTACAATGAGCAGTTCTTC.

Comments on this clone: Other nucleotide sequences from this sample produce the same CDR3. This sequence joins TRBV7-2 and TRBJ1-4; a possible D gene is TRBD1 (6 bases). Germline CDR1 is SGHTA and CDR2 is FQGNSA. V shed 5 bases and J shed 8 bases, with 15 bases lying between them. This CDR3 comprises 14 residues. For the CDR3, the DNA is TGTGCCAGCAGCCTACAGGGAAAGAACGAAAAACTGTTTTTT. Translation gives CASSLQGKNEKLFF.

The J gene is TRBJ1-2, the V gene TRBV25-1, with 10 bases lining up with TRBD1. The length of the CDR3 is 14 residues. Trimming removed 4 bases from V and 7 bases from J; junction bases left unmatched: 6. The germline gives CDR1 MGHDK, CDR2 SYGVNS. CDR3 loop: CASSATGGAFGYTF. CDR3 in DNA: TGTGCCAGCAGTGCGACAGGGGGCGCGTTTGGCTACACCTTC.

The chain combines TRBV27 with TRBJ1-1; no reliable D call. V was shortened by 3 bases and J by 4 bases, with 12 bases between the two germline ends. This CDR3 has 14 residues. From germline, CDR1 is MNHEY and CDR2 SMNVEV (reference sequence). This chain's CDR3 is CASSLSARGTEAFF. CDR3 sequence (DNA): TGTGCCAGCAGTTTGTCCGCCCGGGGCACTGAAGCTTTCTTT.

Only one count was recorded for this clone. The J gene is TRBJ2-7, the V gene TRBV10-3; 8 bases agree with TRBD1. V lost 6 bases to trimming and J lost 2 bases; unmatched junction nucleotides: 30. There are 22 residues in the CDR3. The germline V gene encodes CDR1 ENHRY and CDR2 SYGVKD. Here the CDR3 reads CAIRSTPKAGTGTYILAYEQYF. The CDR3 bases are TGTGCCATCAGATCAACCCCGAAAGCCGGGACAGGCACCTATATCCTAGCCTACGAGCAGTACTTC.

V is TRBV28 and J is TRBJ2-2, with D uncertain. Trimming shortened V by 3 bases and J by 4 bases, and 3 bases separated the two germline ends. The CDR3 totals 12 residues. CDR1 and CDR2 from the germline V gene are MDHEN and SYDVKM. CDR3 in amino acids: CASSFVTGELFF. As DNA, the CDR3 is TGTGCCAGCAGTTTTGTCACCGGGGAGCTGTTTTTT.

This sequence joins TRBV28 and TRBJ2-2; D possibly corresponds to TRBD2 (7 bases). Germline V gene sequence: CDR1 MDHEN, CDR2 SYDVKM. Trimming took off 4 bases at V and 8 bases at J, with 23 bases between the two ends. The CDR3 sequence is 17 residues long. This CDR3 reads CASSSPGGAFQLGELFF. CDR3 nucleotide sequence: TGTGCCAGCAGTTCACCGGGGGGCGCGTTTCAACTAGGGGAGCTGTTTTTT. The complete variable domain, with remaining parts taken from reference TRBV28 and TRBJ2-2, reads DVKVTQSSRYLVKRTGEKVFLECVQDMDHENMFWYRQDPGLGLRLIYFSYDVKMKEKGDIPEGYSVSREKKERFSLILESASTNQTSMYLCASSSPGGAFQLGELFFGEGSRLTVL.

The V and J genes are TRBV9 and TRBJ2-3, with 10 bases matching TRBD1. The CDR3 loop spans 16 amino acids. Losses at the gene ends were 0 bases for V and 5 bases for J; bases not matched to a gene: 6. Germline V gene sequence: CDR1 SGDLS, CDR2 YYNGEE. The CDR3 is CASSVGPGQGRDTQYF. CDR3 DNA sequence: TGTGCCAGCAGCGTAGGACCGGGACAGGGGAGAGATACGCAGTATTTT.

The chain is built from TRBV5-5 and TRBJ1-1; D uncertain. This CDR3 spans 15 amino acids. Germline loops: CDR1 SGHKS, CDR2 YYEKEE (reference sequence). V gave up 1 base and J gave up 1 base, with 11 bases separating them. Here the CDR3 DNA reads TGTGCCAGCAGCTTGCTCACACTTACGAACACTGAAGCTTTCTTT. Translating it yields CASSLLTLTNTEAFF.

The V gene is TRBV9, the J gene TRBJ2-1; tentatively, D is TRBD1 or TRBD2 (5 bases each). CDR1 is SGDLS and CDR2 is YYNGEE in the germline V gene. V was trimmed by 4 bases and J by 7 bases, leaving 15 bases between them. CDR3 size: 14 residues. The CDR3 loop reads CASSTRGSQNEQFF. The CDR3 DNA reads as TGTGCCAGCAGCACCCGGGGCTCTCAAAATGAGCAGTTCTTC.

The CDR3 region is CASSLMGTSGYNEQFF. In DNA, the CDR3 is TGCGCCAGCAGCTTGATGGGGACTAGCGGTTACAATGAGCAGTTCTTC. V gene TRBV5-1 combines with J gene TRBJ2-1, with 11 bases fitting TRBD2. The germline CDR1 and CDR2 sequences are SGHRS and YFSETQ. Losses at the gene ends were 1 base for V and 4 bases for J; bases not matched to a gene: 4. The CDR3 loop spans 16 amino acids. The complete variable domain, with remaining parts taken from reference TRBV5-1 and TRBJ2-1, reads KAGVTQTPRYLIKTRGQQVTLSCSPISGHRSVSWYQQTPGQGLQFLFEYFSETQRNKGNFPGRFSGRQFSNSRSEMNVSTLELGDSALYLCASSLMGTSGYNEQFFGPGTRLTVL.

The chain recombines TRBV19 with TRBJ2-7; 9 bases are shared with TRBD1. Per germline, CDR1 LNHDA and CDR2 SQIVND (reference sequence). This CDR3 spans 15 amino acids. With 5 bases clipped from V and 1 base from J, the junction kept 6 bases outside the gene matches. For the CDR3, the DNA is TGTGCCAGTAGTCCGGAGGACAGGGGTTCCTACGAGCAGTACTTC. Translated, it gives CASSPEDRGSYEQYF.

This clone was seen only once. V gene TRBV19 combines with J gene TRBJ2-1; 13 nucleotides match TRBD2. In germline, CDR1 is LNHDA, CDR2 SQIVND (reference sequence). The junction had 2 bases not matched to a gene; V was cut back by 4 bases and J by 5 bases. CDR3 length equals 15 residues. CDR3 nucleotide sequence: TGTGCCAGTAGTAAGACTAGCGGGGGGAACAATGAGCAGTTCTTC. It codes for CASSKTSGGNNEQFF.

The chain has TRBV11-2 and TRBJ2-7; 7 bases map to TRBD2. Germline CDR1 is SGHAT and CDR2 is FQNNGV. The ends lost 2 bases at V and 6 bases at J; junction bases unmatched: 10. This CDR3 is 15 amino acids long. The CDR3 region has the DNA TGTGCCAGCAGCTTATTAGTGGGAGGGTCCGGCGAGCAGTACTTC. Translating gives CASSLLVGGSGEQYF.

The genes are TRBV6-1 and TRBJ1-2, with D unresolved. CDR1 MNHNS and CDR2 SASEGT come from the germline V gene. Trimming pared 6 bases from V and 4 bases from J, leaving 9 bases between. The CDR3 is 12 residues long. This chain's CDR3 is CASREGSYGYTF. The CDR3 region has the DNA TGTGCCAGCAGGGAGGGATCCTATGGCTACACCTTC.

The gene calls are TRBV6-1 and TRBJ1-5; D not resolved. Trimming took 3 bases from V and 8 from J, leaving 17 bases between them. This CDR3 has 15 residues. Germline V CDR1 and CDR2: MNHNS, SASEGT. The CDR3 here is CASSDFYRQIKPQHF. In nucleotides, the CDR3 is TGTGCCAGCAGTGATTTTTATAGGCAAATAAAGCCCCAGCATTTT.

The gene calls are TRBV4-2 and TRBJ2-3; D possibly uses TRBD1 or TRBD2 (5 bases each). The CDR3 loop spans 16 amino acids. Germline CDR1 and CDR2: LGHNA and YNFKEQ. The V and J ends lost 3 bases and 0 bases respectively, with 13 bases between them. The CDR3 here is CASSQGDSHSTDTQYF. CDR3 in DNA: TGTGCCAGCAGCCAGGGGGATTCTCATAGCACAGATACGCAGTATTTT.

The V gene is TRBV19, the J gene TRBJ2-5, with D perhaps assigned TRBD1 or TRBD2 (6 bases each). Between the trimmed V and J ends, which lost 3 bases and 1 base, there was a span of 24 bases. This CDR3 is 19 amino acids long. Germline V gene lookup returns CDR1 LNHDA and CDR2 SQIVND (reference sequence). This CDR3 reads CASSIAGTSGYPTQETQYF. In nucleotides, the CDR3 is TGTGCCAGTAGTATCGCGGGGACATCGGGGTACCCAACCCAAGAGACCCAGTACTTC.

The chain joins TRBV5-4 to TRBJ2-1, with 10 bases matching TRBD2. Germline loops: CDR1 SGHNT, CDR2 YYREEE (reference sequence). The junction had 6 bases not matched to a gene; V was cut back by 0 bases and J by 3 bases. The CDR3 runs to 17 residues. The CDR3 DNA is TGTGCCAGCAGCTTGGGAGCGGCTAGCGGGAGCTACAATGAGCAGTTCTTC. It translates to CASSLGAASGSYNEQFF.

This clone was picked up one time. The CDR3: CASSGKGFQETQYF. DNA for the CDR3: TGTGCCAGCAGTGGGAAGGGCTTCCAAGAGACCCAGTACTTC. The chain carries TRBV28 and TRBJ2-5; D gene unclear. Trimming removed 5 bases from V and 1 base from J, with 11 bases in between. Germline loops: CDR1 MDHEN, CDR2 SYDVKM. The CDR3 spans 14 residues.

The CDR3 region is CASSRGPAGEETQYF. CDR3 sequence (DNA): TGTGCCAGCAGTAGGGGACCCGCAGGGGAAGAGACCCAGTACTTC. The rearrangement uses TRBV28 and TRBJ2-5; TRBD1 is a possible D gene (6 bases). Germline V gene sequence: CDR1 MDHEN, CDR2 SYDVKM. V was cut by 5 bases and J by 3 bases, with 16 bases left in between. This CDR3 has 15 residues.

The V gene is TRBV28, the J gene TRBJ2-7, with 8 positions matching TRBD1. Germline V gene sequence: CDR1 MDHEN, CDR2 SYDVKM. The CDR3 totals 14 residues. J gave up 3 bases and V 7 bases, and 8 bases lay outside the gene matches. Here the CDR3 DNA reads TGTGCCAGCATGAGACCCAGGGGGCTCTACGAGCAGTACTTC. It yields the protein CASMRPRGLYEQYF. Complete variable domain (other parts from reference TRBV28 and TRBJ2-7): DVKVTQSSRYLVKRTGEKVFLECVQDMDHENMFWYRQDPGLGLRLIYFSYDVKMKEKGDIPEGYSVSREKKERFSLILESASTNQTSMYLCASMRPRGLYEQYFGPGTRLTVT.

V is TRBV7-8 and J is TRBJ2-3, with D hard to call. Germline loops: CDR1 SGHVS, CDR2 FQNEAQ. CDR3 length: 14 amino acids. V was clipped by 1 base and J by 3 bases, with 8 bases between them. In nucleotides, the CDR3 is TGTGCCAGCAGCTTAGGGGTCAGGACAGATACGCAGTATTTT. This encodes CASSLGVRTDTQYF.